These 14 T cell receptor beta chains came from one sample sequenced in a study of T cell changes during pregnancy in multiple sclerosis. This table comes from immunoSEQ multiplex PCR, and its TCRdb copy is limited to in-frame clones, with some not included. The data contain over 50,000 clones, around nine tenths of them singletons. The source material was peripheral blood from another person, used as feeder cells. These receptors originate from a human donor whose cells served as feeder cells for cultures in a pregnancy study.

This clone was seen more than once but under ten times. The J gene is TRBJ2-7, the V gene TRBV9; 12 nucleotides align to TRBD2. Germline V gene lookup returns CDR1 SGDLS and CDR2 YYNGEE. There are 15 residues in the CDR3. Trimming cost V 3 bases and J 5 bases; bases outside gene matches: 6. CDR3 loop: CASSARLAGDHEQYF. The CDR3 nucleotides read TGTGCCAGCAGCGCCAGACTAGCGGGGGACCACGAGCAGTACTTC.

This clone was counted a single time. This chain connects TRBV7-9 to TRBJ2-7, with D hard to call. In germline, CDR1 is SEHNR, CDR2 FQNEAQ (reference sequence). V gave up 5 bases and J gave up 7 bases, with 9 bases separating them. The length of the CDR3 is 11 residues. CDR3 loop: CASSPPSEQYF. The CDR3 nucleotides are TGTGCCAGCAGCCCCCCCTCTGAGCAGTACTTC.

This clone has a handful of counts. The chain carries TRBV6-1 and TRBJ2-3; 7 bases line up with TRBD1. Germline V gives CDR1 MNHNS, CDR2 SASEGT. The CDR3 covers 14 residues. J lost 9 bases, V lost 2 bases, and 8 bases had no gene match. CDR3 sequence (DNA): TGTGCCAGCAGTGAACGAGACAGGGTCGGCACGCAGTATTTT. Its translation is CASSERDRVGTQYF.

CDR3 residues: CASSVGNSGLSNSPLHF. As DNA, the CDR3 is TGTGCCAGCAGCGTAGGTAATAGCGGCCTCAGCAATTCACCCCTCCACTTT. The gene calls are TRBV9 and TRBJ1-6; D unclear. The germline V and J ends were trimmed by 0 bases and 7 bases, with 17 bases remaining between them. The germline V gene encodes CDR1 SGDLS and CDR2 YYNGEE. This CDR3 comprises 17 residues.

This clone was seen only a few times. The V call is TRBV10-3, the J call TRBJ2-3, with 10 bases lining up with TRBD2. CDR1 and CDR2 from the germline V gene are ENHRY and SYGVKD. Unmatched junction bases numbered 9, after V lost 0 bases and J lost 9 bases. The CDR3 length is 16 residues. CDR3 coding DNA: TGTGCCATCAGTGAGTCAGCGGGGGGGCAAGCAAACACGCAGTATTTT. Its translation: CAISESAGGQANTQYF.

This clone occurred once. The CDR3 is CASSLYSDRDYGYTF. The DNA for the CDR3 is TGTGCCAGCAGCTTATATTCGGACAGGGACTATGGCTACACCTTC. The chain has TRBV7-9 and TRBJ1-2, with 8 bases lining up with TRBD1. CDR1 SEHNR and CDR2 FQNEAQ come from the germline V gene (reference sequence). J lost 3 bases, V lost 2 bases, and 5 bases had no gene match. The CDR3 length is 15 residues.

The genes are TRBV7-9 and TRBJ1-2; 10 nucleotides align to TRBD1. With 6 bases clipped from V and 7 bases from J, the junction kept 2 bases outside the gene matches. The CDR3 runs to 12 residues. Germline CDR1 is SEHNR and CDR2 is FQNEAQ (reference sequence). This chain's CDR3 is CASSRQGAGYTF. Written as DNA, the CDR3 is TGTGCCAGCAGTCGACAGGGGGCTGGCTACACCTTC. Full variable domain (rest looked up from reference TRBV7-9 and TRBJ1-2): DTGVSQNPRHKITKRGQNVTFRCDPISEHNRLYWYRQTLGQGPEFLTYFQNEAQLEKSRLLSDRFSAERPKGSFSTLEIQRTEQGDSAMYLCASSRQGAGYTFGSGTRLTVV.

This chain connects TRBV19 to TRBJ1-5; 7 bases are a match to TRBD1. V lost 1 base to trimming and J lost 3 bases; unmatched junction nucleotides: 9. The CDR3 totals 17 residues. CDR1 and CDR2 (germline): LNHDA, SQIVND (reference sequence). CDR3 region: CASSIAPGQTDNQPQHF. The CDR3 DNA reads as TGTGCCAGTAGTATAGCTCCGGGACAGACAGACAATCAGCCCCAGCATTTT.

The chain recombines TRBV11-1 with TRBJ2-1; perhaps TRBD2 as D (6 bases). The germline V gene encodes CDR1 SGHAT and CDR2 FQDESV (reference sequence). The V end lost 5 bases, the J end lost 7 bases, and 21 bases lay between the germline ends. The CDR3 is made up of 16 amino acids. CDR3 protein: CASSPRLLAVGNEQFF. The CDR3 DNA is TGTGCCAGCAGCCCCCGCCTACTAGCAGTGGGGAATGAGCAGTTCTTC.

The V call is TRBV11-2, the J call TRBJ2-1; D gene ambiguous. Germline V gives CDR1 SGHAT, CDR2 FQNNGV. CDR3 length: 13 amino acids. The ends were cut back, 7 bases at V and 8 bases at J, with 15 bases in the middle. Here the CDR3 DNA reads TGTGCCAGCACCCCGGGTTGGGCGGATGAGCAGTTCTTC. Translating it yields CASTPGWADEQFF.

The V and J genes are TRBV5-6 and TRBJ1-5; weak D call: TRBD1 (6 bases). Germline loops: CDR1 SGHDT, CDR2 YYEEEE. V lost 5 bases and J lost 0, with 15 bases in between. CDR3 size: 16 residues. The CDR3 DNA follows: TGTGCCAGCAGTCGCGGACAGAGGTATAGCAATCAGCCCCAGCATTTT. Translating it yields CASSRGQRYSNQPQHF.

The rearrangement uses TRBV21-1 and TRBJ2-2; whether TRBD2, the table's D call, matches the DNA was not checked. TRBV21-1 is deemed a pseudogene. The length of the CDR3 is 19 residues. The CDR3 here is CASSKESASGRIDTGELFF. As DNA, the CDR3 is TGTGCCAGCAGCAAAGAGTCGGCTAGCGGGAGGATAGACACCGGGGAGCTGTTTTTT.

V gene TRBV29-1 combines with J gene TRBJ1-5; TRBD1 might be the D (5 bases). V lost 6 bases, J lost 2 bases, and 14 bases lay in between. Germline V CDR1 and CDR2: SQVTM, ANQGSEA. This CDR3 is built from 14 residues. This CDR3 is CSVLPGDRNQPQHF. As DNA, the CDR3 is TGCAGCGTCCTACCGGGGGACCGCAATCAGCCCCAGCATTTT.

V gene TRBV5-4 combines with J gene TRBJ1-1; D gene uncertain. The CDR3 totals 15 residues. From germline, CDR1 is SGHNT and CDR2 YYREEE (reference sequence). Trimming took off 4 bases at V and 4 bases at J, with 17 bases between the two ends. CDR3 protein: CASSPEIGRSTEAFF. CDR3 coding DNA: TGTGCCAGCAGCCCTGAGATTGGACGGAGCACTGAAGCTTTCTTT.